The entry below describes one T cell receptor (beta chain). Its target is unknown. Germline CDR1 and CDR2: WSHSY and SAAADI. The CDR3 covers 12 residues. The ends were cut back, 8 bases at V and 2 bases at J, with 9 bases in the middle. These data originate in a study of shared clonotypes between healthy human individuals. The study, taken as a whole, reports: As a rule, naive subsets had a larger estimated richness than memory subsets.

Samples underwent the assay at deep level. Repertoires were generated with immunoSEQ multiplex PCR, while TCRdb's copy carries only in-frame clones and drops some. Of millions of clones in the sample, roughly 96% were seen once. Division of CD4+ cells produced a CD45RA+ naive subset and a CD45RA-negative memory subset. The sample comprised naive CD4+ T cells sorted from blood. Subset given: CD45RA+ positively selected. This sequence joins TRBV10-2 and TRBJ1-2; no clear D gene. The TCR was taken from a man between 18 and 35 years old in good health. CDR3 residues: CASLQINYGYTF. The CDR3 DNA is TGCGCCAGCCTTCAGATAAACTATGGCTACACCTTC.